Sequencing of this T cell receptor beta chain was carried out in a study of blood T cell repertoires in COVID-19. This table comes from immunoSEQ multiplex PCR, and its TCRdb copy is limited to in-frame clones, with some not included. The table records tens of thousands of clones, 87% of them present only once. Comments on this clone: The junction shows a germline mismatch at one end, possibly a read error.

The germline V gene encodes CDR1 LGHDT and CDR2 YNNKEL (reference sequence). This CDR3 has 12 residues. The chain links TRBV3-1 (or the pseudogene TRBV3-2) to TRBJ1-1, with D perhaps matching TRBD1 (6 bases). This receptor was obtained from a man aged 45 to 65 with active COVID-19. Input material: peripheral blood. CDR3 amino acids: CASSQLQGRLVF. The CDR3 DNA reads as TGTGCCAGCAGCCAGCTACAGGGACGATTGGTCTTT.